What follows are 8 T cell receptor beta chains derived from one specimen sequenced in a study of early T cells in non-severe SARS-CoV-2 infection. TCRdb redid the calling of the 5' RACE reads with MiXCR, one entry per CDR3 protein. The profile shows over 45,000 distinct CDR3 sequences, roughly 5.3% of them singletons. The sequenced sample consisted of whole blood. The source is an adult who was a healthcare worker with PCR-confirmed SARS-CoV-2 infection or an uninfected control (not recorded which).

In this sample, this clonotype turned up a few times. V and J are TRBV15 and TRBJ1-2, with D tentatively TRBD1 (5 bases). The CDR3 extends over 14 amino acids. Trimming took 4 bases from V and 5 from J, leaving 14 bases between them. The germline V gene has CDR1 LNHNV and CDR2 YYDKDF (reference sequence). The CDR3, as DNA: TGTGCCACCAGCAACAGACTGGGGGAATATGGCTACACCTTC. This gives the protein CATSNRLGEYGYTF.

This clonotype showed up many times. This chain connects TRBV12-3 or TRBV12-4 to TRBJ1-3, with D possibly being TRBD1 (6 bases). This CDR3 has 13 residues. V was cut by 7 bases and J by 6 bases, with 13 bases left in between. CDR3 residues: CASTQGTENTIYF. CDR3 coding DNA: TGTGCCAGCACCCAGGGGACCGAAAACACCATATATTTT.

The rearrangement uses TRBV6-6 and TRBJ2-5; TRBD2 matches at 7 bases. CDR1 is MNHNY, CDR2 SVGAGI, per germline (reference sequence). CDR3 size: 12 residues. The V and J ends lost 10 bases and 5 bases, in that order; junction bases with no gene match: 7. CDR3 loop: CATKGGRETQYF. The CDR3 nucleotides read TGTGCCACGAAGGGAGGGAGGGAGACCCAGTACTTC.

This clonotype showed up many times. CDR3 nucleotides: TGCGCCAGCAGCCAAGGATTACTAGCGCGGGACTCCTACGAGCAGTACTTC. Translating gives CASSQGLLARDSYEQYF. The chain carries TRBV4-1 and TRBJ2-7; TRBD2 aligns across 7 bases. This CDR3 region has 17 residues. V was clipped by 1 base and J by 0 bases; unmatched bases: 9. CDR1 MGHRA and CDR2 YSYEKL come from the germline V gene.

This clonotype was recorded many times. The chain joins TRBV6-5 to TRBJ2-4, with 10 bases that match TRBD1. The CDR3 has 18 residues. Per the germline V gene, CDR1 is MNHEY and CDR2 is SVGAGI. The junction had 11 bases not matched to a gene; V was cut back by 6 bases and J by 0 bases. The CDR3 DNA is TGTGCCAGCAGCCCCGGGGACAGGGGTCGGAGAGCCAAAAACATTCAGTACTTC. Translation gives CASSPGDRGRRAKNIQYF.

This clonotype has just a few counts. V gene TRBV7-9 combines with J gene TRBJ2-5; D may be TRBD2 (6 bases). V was pared by 5 bases and J by 1 base, with 14 bases between. Per germline, CDR1 SEHNR and CDR2 FQNEAQ (reference sequence). CDR3 length: 15 residues. CDR3 region: CASSPPGGRQETQYF. The CDR3 DNA sequence: TGTGCCAGCAGCCCGCCCGGAGGGCGCCAAGAGACCCAGTACTTC.

This clonotype was seen ten or more times. The chain's CDR3 is CASSLRRQNRDIQYF. DNA of the CDR3: TGTGCCAGCAGCTTGAGGCGGCAGAACAGGGACATTCAGTACTTC. The chain is built from TRBV5-6 and TRBJ2-4; a weak D match, TRBD1 (6 bases). CDR1 and CDR2 from the germline V gene are SGHDT and YYEEEE. The CDR3 runs to 15 residues. Trimming removed 1 base from V and 8 bases from J, with 16 bases in between.

This clonotype is categorized as medium-sized. This sequence joins TRBV5-1 and TRBJ2-3; 12 bases fit TRBD2. After removal of 3 bases from V and 2 bases from J, the junction contained 4 bases not matched to a gene. The CDR3 totals 16 residues. Germline CDR1 is SGHRS and CDR2 is YFSETQ. The CDR3 bases are TGCGCCAGCAGCTCAGGACTAGCGGGACCCACAGATACGCAGTATTTT. This sequence encodes CASSSGLAGPTDTQYF.